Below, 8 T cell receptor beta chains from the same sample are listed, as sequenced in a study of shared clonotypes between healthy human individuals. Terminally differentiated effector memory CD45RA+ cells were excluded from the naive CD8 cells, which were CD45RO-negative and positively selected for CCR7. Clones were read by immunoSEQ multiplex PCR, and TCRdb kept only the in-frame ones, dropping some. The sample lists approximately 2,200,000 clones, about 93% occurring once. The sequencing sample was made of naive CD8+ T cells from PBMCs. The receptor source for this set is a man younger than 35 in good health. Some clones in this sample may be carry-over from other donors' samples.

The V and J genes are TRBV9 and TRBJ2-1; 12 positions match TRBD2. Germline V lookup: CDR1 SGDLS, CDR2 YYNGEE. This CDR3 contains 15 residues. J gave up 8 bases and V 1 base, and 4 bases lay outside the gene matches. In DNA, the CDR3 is TGTGCCAGCAGCGTAACTAGCGGGAGGAACGATGAGCAGTTCTTC. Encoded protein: CASSVTSGRNDEQFF.

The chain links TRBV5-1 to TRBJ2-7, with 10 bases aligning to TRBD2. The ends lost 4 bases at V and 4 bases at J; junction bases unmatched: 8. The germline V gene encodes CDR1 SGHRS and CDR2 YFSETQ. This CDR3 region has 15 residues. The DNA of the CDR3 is TGCGCCAGCAGCGACCCCGGGACTAGCGAGTACGAGCAGTACTTC. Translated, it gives CASSDPGTSEYEQYF.

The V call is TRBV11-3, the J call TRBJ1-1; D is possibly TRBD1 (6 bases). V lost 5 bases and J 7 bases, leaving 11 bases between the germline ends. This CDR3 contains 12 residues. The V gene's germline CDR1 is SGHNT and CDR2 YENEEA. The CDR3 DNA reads TGTGCCAGCAGCCCCGGGGGCGGTGAAGCTTTCTTT. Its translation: CASSPGGGEAFF.

CDR3 bases: TGTGCCAGCAGCTACCCGTCCCGGGACAGGGTAACTAATGAAAAACTGTTTTTT. Amino acids: CASSYPSRDRVTNEKLFF. The chain joins TRBV7-9 to TRBJ1-4, with 9 bases matching TRBD1. The V gene's germline CDR1 is SEHNR and CDR2 FQNEAQ (reference sequence). Trimming cost V 4 bases and J 1 base; bases outside gene matches: 10. The CDR3 contains 18 residues.

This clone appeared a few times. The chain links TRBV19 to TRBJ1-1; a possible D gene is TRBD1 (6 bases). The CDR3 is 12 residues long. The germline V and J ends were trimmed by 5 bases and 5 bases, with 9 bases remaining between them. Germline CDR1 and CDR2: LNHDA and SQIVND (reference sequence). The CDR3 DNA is TGTGCCAGTAGTCCCGACAGGACTGAAGCTTTCTTT. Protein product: CASSPDRTEAFF. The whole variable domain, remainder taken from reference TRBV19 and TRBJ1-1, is DGGITQSPKYLFRKEGQNVTLSCEQNLNHDAMYWYRQDPGQGLRLIYYSQIVNDFQKGDIAEGYSVSREKKESFPLTVTSAQKNPTAFYLCASSPDRTEAFFGQGTRLTVV.

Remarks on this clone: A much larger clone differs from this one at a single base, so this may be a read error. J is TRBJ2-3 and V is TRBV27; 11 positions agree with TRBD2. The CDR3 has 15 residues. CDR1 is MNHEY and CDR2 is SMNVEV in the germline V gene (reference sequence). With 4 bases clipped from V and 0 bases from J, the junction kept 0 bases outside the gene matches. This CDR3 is CASSWTSGSTDTQYF. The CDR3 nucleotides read TGTGCCAGCAGTTGGACTAGCGGGAGCACAGATACGCAGTATTTT.

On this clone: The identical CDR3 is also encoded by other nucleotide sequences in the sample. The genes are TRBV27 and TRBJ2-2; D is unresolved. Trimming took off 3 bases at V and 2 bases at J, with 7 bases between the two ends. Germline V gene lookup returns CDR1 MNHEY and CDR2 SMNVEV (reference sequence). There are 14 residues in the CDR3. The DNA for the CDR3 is TGTGCCAGCAGTTTCTCAGGAAACACCGGGGAGCTGTTTTTT. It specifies CASSFSGNTGELFF.

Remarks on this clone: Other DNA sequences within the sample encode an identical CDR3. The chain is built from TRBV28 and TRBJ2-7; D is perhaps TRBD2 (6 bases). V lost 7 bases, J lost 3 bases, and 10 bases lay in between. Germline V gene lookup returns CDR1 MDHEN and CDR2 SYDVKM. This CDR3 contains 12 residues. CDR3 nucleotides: TGTGCCAGCAACCCCGGGAGCTACGAGCAGTACTTC. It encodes CASNPGSYEQYF. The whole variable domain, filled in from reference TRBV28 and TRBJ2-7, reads DVKVTQSSRYLVKRTGEKVFLECVQDMDHENMFWYRQDPGLGLRLIYFSYDVKMKEKGDIPEGYSVSREKKERFSLILESASTNQTSMYLCASNPGSYEQYFGPGTRLTVT.